The 27 T cell receptor beta chains below come from one sample, sequenced in a study of blood T cell repertoires in COVID-19. Libraries were prepared by immunoSEQ multiplex PCR; TCRdb keeps only in-frame clonotypes and omits some of them. The sample contains a few hundred thousand clones, more than 75% of which appear only once. The sample was peripheral blood. These receptors were obtained from a human donor in a cohort sampled during active COVID-19.

V and J are TRBV7-2 and TRBJ1-2, with D possibly matching TRBD1 (5 bases). CDR1 SGHTA and CDR2 FQGNSA come from the germline V gene. V dropped 1 base and J dropped 2 bases, with 11 bases sitting between them. This CDR3 has 15 amino acids. CDR3 in DNA: TGTGCCAGCAGCTTAGTTGGGGGAGGGAACTATGGCTACACCTTC. Amino acids: CASSLVGGGNYGYTF.

The rearrangement links TRBV7-8 to TRBJ1-1, with a possible D match to TRBD1 (5 bases). V was shortened by 1 base and J by 6 bases, with 18 bases between the two germline ends. The germline V gene encodes CDR1 SGHVS and CDR2 FQNEAQ. This CDR3 is 16 amino acids long. This CDR3 is CASSLGEGTRWAEAFF. CDR3 nucleotide sequence: TGTGCCAGCAGCTTAGGGGAGGGGACCCGATGGGCTGAAGCTTTCTTT.

J is TRBJ2-2 and V is TRBV10-3, with D possibly TRBD1 on 6 matching bases. Trimming took off 10 bases at V and 4 bases at J, with 13 bases between the two ends. Germline assignment: CDR1 ENHRY and CDR2 SYGVKD. CDR3 length: 13 amino acids. The CDR3: CATQGIVTGELFF. The CDR3 DNA reads as TGTGCCACACAGGGAATTGTCACCGGGGAGCTGTTTTTT.

The chain employs TRBV5-1 and TRBJ2-3; weak D call: TRBD2 (6 bases). The V gene lost 0 bases and the J gene lost 1 base, with 15 bases spanning the gap. The CDR3 is 17 amino acids. Germline assignment: CDR1 SGHRS and CDR2 YFSETQ. The CDR3 reads CASSLAYSSGGTDTQYF. The CDR3 DNA follows: TGCGCCAGCAGCTTGGCCTACTCCTCGGGAGGCACAGATACGCAGTATTTT.

V gene TRBV5-1 combines with J gene TRBJ1-2, with 7 nucleotides matching TRBD1. The CDR3 loop spans 11 amino acids. Germline CDR1 SGHRS, CDR2 YFSETQ. V was pared by 7 bases and J by 4 bases, with 1 base of the junction left unmatched. CDR3 sequence reads: CASGDSYGYTF. The CDR3 bases are TGCGCCAGCGGGGACAGCTATGGCTACACCTTC.

The chain links TRBV2 to TRBJ2-3; D unclear. V dropped 7 bases and J dropped 0 bases, with 5 bases sitting between them. Germline loops: CDR1 SNHLY, CDR2 FYNNEI. The CDR3 runs to 12 residues. In nucleotides, the CDR3 is TGTGCCAGCAAATCTAGCACAGATACGCAGTATTTT. This sequence encodes CASKSSTDTQYF. Variable domain in full (rest from reference TRBV2 and TRBJ2-3): EPEVTQTPSHQVTQMGQEVILRCVPISNHLYFYWYRQILGQKVEFLVSFYNNEISEKSEIFDDQFSVERPDGSNFTLKIRSTKLEDSAMYFCASKSSTDTQYFGPGTRLTVL.

The chain combines TRBV4-1 with TRBJ2-7; the D gene is possibly TRBD2 (6 bases). Germline V gives CDR1 MGHRA, CDR2 YSYEKL. V was trimmed by 0 bases and J by 2 bases, leaving 14 bases between them. The CDR3 covers 16 residues. CDR3 sequence reads: CASSQEGPGGTYEQYF. Written as DNA, the CDR3 is TGCGCCAGCAGCCAAGAAGGCCCCGGGGGAACCTACGAGCAGTACTTC.

About this clone: Other DNA sequences in the sample encode the same CDR3. The chain links TRBV28 to TRBJ1-5; no definite D call. V was shortened by 3 bases and J by 4 bases, with 4 bases between the two germline ends. Germline values: CDR1 MDHEN, CDR2 SYDVKM. This CDR3 comprises 12 residues. CDR3 DNA: TGTGCCAGCAGTTTTTCGAATCAGCCCCAGCATTTT. Residues: CASSFSNQPQHF.

The sample holds one count of this clone. The V call is TRBV11-2, the J call TRBJ2-1; D remains unclear. Germline CDR1 is SGHAT and CDR2 is FQNNGV. The V end was cut by 5 bases, the J end by 0 bases, with 11 bases between. This CDR3 comprises 15 residues. The CDR3 sequence: CASSPLRGSYNEQFF. The CDR3, as DNA: TGTGCCAGCAGCCCCCTTCGCGGCTCCTACAATGAGCAGTTCTTC.

The chain couples TRBV7-6 to TRBJ2-3; 10 positions match TRBD2. The CDR3 is 16 residues long. With 1 base clipped from V and 4 bases from J, the junction kept 5 bases outside the gene matches. Germline-derived CDR1 and CDR2 are SGHVS and FNYEAQ. CDR3 in amino acids: CASSLGRLAGADTQYF. CDR3 DNA: TGTGCCAGCAGCTTAGGTCGGCTAGCGGGAGCAGATACGCAGTATTTT.

CDR3 protein: CASSLAVRGPEGRNQPQHF. For the CDR3, the DNA is TGTGCCAGCAGCTTGGCGGTCAGGGGACCCGAGGGACGCAATCAGCCCCAGCATTTT. The chain joins TRBV5-8 to TRBJ1-5; the D gene is possibly TRBD1 (6 bases). With 0 bases removed from V and 2 bases from J, the gap between germline ends came to 21 bases. The CDR3 runs to 19 residues. Germline V lookup: CDR1 SGHTS, CDR2 YDEGEE.

This clone was observed a handful of times. The chain recombines TRBV6-4 with TRBJ2-1; 9 positions agree with TRBD2. The germline gives CDR1 MRHNA, CDR2 SNTAGT. This CDR3 has 16 residues. J was trimmed by 5 bases and V by 0 bases; bases with no gene match: 5. The CDR3 is CASSDSIAGDHNEQFF. CDR3 coding DNA: TGTGCCAGCAGTGACTCTATAGCGGGGGACCACAATGAGCAGTTCTTC.

The chain couples TRBV5-4 to TRBJ2-1; the D is unclear. V was clipped by 0 bases and J by 2 bases, with 12 bases between them. CDR1 and CDR2 from the germline V gene are SGHNT and YYREEE (reference sequence). The length of the CDR3 is 16 residues. CDR3 nucleotides: TGTGCCAGCAGCTTGGCAGCGCAAGGAACCTACAATGAGCAGTTCTTC. Residues: CASSLAAQGTYNEQFF. Filled out from reference TRBV5-4 and TRBJ2-1, the complete variable domain reads ETGVTQSPTHLIKTRGQQVTLRCSSQSGHNTVSWYQQALGQGPQFIFQYYREEENGRGNFPPRFSGLQFPNYSSELNVNALELDDSALYLCASSLAAQGTYNEQFFGPGTRLTVL.

The V and J genes are TRBV24-1 and TRBJ1-5; TRBD1 might be the D (6 bases). The CDR3 has 15 amino acids. Germline V gene data show CDR1 as KGHDR and CDR2 as SFDVKD. V was trimmed by 9 bases and J by 0 bases, leaving 14 bases between them. CDR3 sequence (DNA): TGTGCCACCGGGGAAGAGGGACATAGCAATCAGCCCCAGCATTTT. Amino acids: CATGEEGHSNQPQHF.

The V gene is TRBV19, the J gene TRBJ2-7; D is possibly TRBD2 (6 bases). The CDR3 has 13 residues. From germline, CDR1 is LNHDA and CDR2 SQIVND (reference sequence). Trimming took 5 bases from V and 4 from J, leaving 12 bases between them. CDR3 nucleotide sequence: TGTGCCAGTAGTCTTGCGGGGCCGTACGAGCAGTACTTC. It encodes CASSLAGPYEQYF. Variable domain in full (rest from reference TRBV19 and TRBJ2-7): DGGITQSPKYLFRKEGQNVTLSCEQNLNHDAMYWYRQDPGQGLRLIYYSQIVNDFQKGDIAEGYSVSREKKESFPLTVTSAQKNPTAFYLCASSLAGPYEQYFGPGTRLTVT.

The V call is TRBV12-2, the J call TRBJ2-7; the D call in the table, TRBD2, was not verified against the DNA. TRBV12-2 corresponds to a pseudogene. The CDR3 has 17 amino acids. The CDR3 region is CASRLPQRPNLPLEQYF. CDR3 nucleotides: TGTGCAAGTCGCTTACCCCAGCGGCCTAACCTCCCTCTGGAGCAGTACTTC.

This clone was found a few times. The CDR3 sequence: CASSETGNTIYF. DNA of the CDR3: TGTGCCAGCAGTGAAACAGGAAACACCATATATTTT. V gene TRBV2 combines with J gene TRBJ1-3; D is unresolved. Germline V gene lookup returns CDR1 SNHLY and CDR2 FYNNEI. Trimming removed 2 bases at V and 4 bases at J, with 3 bases between. CDR3 length equals 12 residues. The full variable domain, with the rest looked up from reference TRBV2 and TRBJ1-3, is EPEVTQTPSHQVTQMGQEVILRCVPISNHLYFYWYRQILGQKVEFLVSFYNNEISEKSEIFDDQFSVERPDGSNFTLKIRSTKLEDSAMYFCASSETGNTIYFGEGSWLTVV.

V gene TRBV4-2 combines with J gene TRBJ2-5; possible D gene TRBD2, 6 bases. Germline V gene sequence: CDR1 LGHNA, CDR2 YNFKEQ. This CDR3 region has 16 residues. Deletions cut 0 bases from V and 1 base from J, with 12 bases between. The CDR3 DNA reads TGTGCCAGCAGCCAAGATTCGGGAGTTGGCCAAGAGACCCAGTACTTC. This codes for CASSQDSGVGQETQYF.

The V gene is TRBV15, the J gene TRBJ2-4; 8 nucleotides align to TRBD2. The CDR3 has 14 residues. V gave up 4 bases and J gave up 7 bases; unmatched junction bases: 6. In germline, CDR1 is LNHNV, CDR2 YYDKDF (reference sequence). This CDR3 reads CATSTGLAGNIQYF. DNA for the CDR3: TGTGCCACCAGCACAGGACTAGCAGGGAACATTCAGTACTTC.

The chain joins TRBV28 to TRBJ2-7, with TRBD2 matching over 9 bases. V was clipped by 6 bases and J by 1 base; unmatched bases: 7. Germline V CDR1 and CDR2: MDHEN, SYDVKM. CDR3 length: 15 amino acids. The CDR3 bases are TGTGCCAGCAGCACCAATAGCGGGAGATCCTACGAGCAGTACTTC. Translating it yields CASSTNSGRSYEQYF.

This chain connects TRBV4-1 to TRBJ1-1, with D maybe TRBD1 (6 bases). Per germline, CDR1 MGHRA and CDR2 YSYEKL. V was cut by 4 bases and J by 3 bases, with 21 bases left in between. CDR3 length: 17 residues. CDR3 DNA sequence: TGCGCCAGCAGCCCCGCCTTGGATGGGCCAGGGGACACTGAAGCTTTCTTT. Its protein product is CASSPALDGPGDTEAFF.

V gene TRBV12-3 or TRBV12-4 combines with J gene TRBJ1-1, with 8 bases matching TRBD1. V lost 8 bases and J lost 5; bases outside the gene matches: 4. There are 12 residues in the CDR3. CDR3 sequence: CASGQGLTEAFF. For the CDR3, the DNA is TGTGCCAGCGGACAGGGCCTTACTGAAGCTTTCTTT.

The chain employs TRBV29-1 and TRBJ1-2; TRBD1 matches 7 bases. The CDR3 totals 14 residues. The J segment lost 7 bases and the V segment lost 3 bases, leaving 11 bases of the junction unmatched. The germline V gene encodes CDR1 SQVTM and CDR2 ANQGSEA. DNA of the CDR3: TGCAGCGTTGATACAGGGGAAACAGGAGGTGGCTACACCTTC. Its translation: CSVDTGETGGGYTF.

The rearrangement joins TRBV6-1 to TRBJ1-5; D gene unclear. CDR1 and CDR2 (germline): MNHNS, SASEGT. This CDR3 is built from 15 residues. The ends were cut back, 2 bases at V and 2 bases at J, with 10 bases in the middle. This chain's CDR3 is CASSEFGERNQPQHF. The CDR3 nucleotides read TGTGCCAGCAGTGAATTCGGGGAACGCAATCAGCCCCAGCATTTT.

The chain employs TRBV5-4 and TRBJ1-2; D is unresolved. The V and J ends lost 0 bases and 8 bases respectively, with 11 bases between them. In germline, CDR1 is SGHNT, CDR2 YYREEE (reference sequence). The CDR3 spans 13 residues. DNA of the CDR3: TGTGCCAGCAGCTTGGCAGGCGCGGGGGGCTACACCTTC. It translates to CASSLAGAGGYTF. The entire variable domain, with the rest obtained from reference TRBV5-4 and TRBJ1-2, is as follows: ETGVTQSPTHLIKTRGQQVTLRCSSQSGHNTVSWYQQALGQGPQFIFQYYREEENGRGNFPPRFSGLQFPNYSSELNVNALELDDSALYLCASSLAGAGGYTFGSGTRLTVV.

V gene TRBV5-1 combines with J gene TRBJ1-2; D unclear. The CDR3 runs 16 residues. Germline assignment: CDR1 SGHRS and CDR2 YFSETQ. V lost 5 bases and J 3 bases, leaving 20 bases between the germline ends. The CDR3 nucleotides are TGCGCCAGCAGTTTATTTGGGTCTCCCGGGGACTATGGCTACACCTTC. This sequence encodes CASSLFGSPGDYGYTF.

Only one count was recorded for this clone. This chain connects TRBV9 to TRBJ2-5; TRBD2 agrees at 12 bases. The CDR3 spans 16 residues. The ends lost 4 bases at V and 3 bases at J; junction bases unmatched: 7. Per germline, CDR1 SGDLS and CDR2 YYNGEE. The CDR3 protein is CASSLSASGGEETQYF. Written as DNA, the CDR3 is TGTGCCAGCAGCCTCTCGGCTAGCGGGGGGGAAGAGACCCAGTACTTC. Full variable domain (missing parts from reference TRBV9 and TRBJ2-5): DSGVTQTPKHLITATGQRVTLRCSPRSGDLSVYWYQQSLDQGLQFLIQYYNGEERAKGNILERFSAQQFPDLHSELNLSSLELGDSALYFCASSLSASGGEETQYFGPGTRLLVL.